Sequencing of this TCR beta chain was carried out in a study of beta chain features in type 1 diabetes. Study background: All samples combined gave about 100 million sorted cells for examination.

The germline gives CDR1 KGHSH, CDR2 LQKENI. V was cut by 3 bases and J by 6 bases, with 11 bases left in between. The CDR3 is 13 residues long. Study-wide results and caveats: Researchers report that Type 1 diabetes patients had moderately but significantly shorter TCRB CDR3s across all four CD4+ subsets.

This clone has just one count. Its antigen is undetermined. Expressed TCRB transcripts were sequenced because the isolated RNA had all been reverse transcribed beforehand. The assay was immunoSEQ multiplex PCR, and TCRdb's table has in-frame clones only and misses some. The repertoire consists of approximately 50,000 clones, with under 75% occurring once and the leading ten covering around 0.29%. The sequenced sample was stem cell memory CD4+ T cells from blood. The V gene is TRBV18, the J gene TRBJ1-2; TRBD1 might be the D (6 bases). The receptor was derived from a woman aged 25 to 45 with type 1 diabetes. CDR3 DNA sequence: TGTGCCAGCTCACCGTCACAGGGAGATGGCTACACCTTC. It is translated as CASSPSQGDGYTF. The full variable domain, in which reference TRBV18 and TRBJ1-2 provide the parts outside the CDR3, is NAGVMQNPRHLVRRRGQEARLRCSPMKGHSHVYWYRQLPEEGLKFMVYLQKENIIDESGMPKERFSAEFPKEGPSILRIQQVVRGDSAAYFCASSPSQGDGYTFGSGTRLTVV.